This T cell receptor (beta chain) appears in the sequencing data of a study of blood T cell repertoires in COVID-19. Study overall: Sources were T cells, B-cell-depleted T cells, or PBMCs; the material itself was cDNA or gDNA.

V was trimmed by 3 bases and J by 4 bases, leaving 9 bases between them. There are 12 residues in the CDR3. Germline V gene sequence: CDR1 GTSNPN, CDR2 SVGIG (reference sequence). Authors' data handling: By means of reference gene primer amplification, nucleated cell counts were estimated. The method was immunoSEQ multiplex PCR; TCRdb's version includes in-frame clones alone and lacks a portion of them. The DNA gave D and trimming, while V, J and clone size come from that table. The table shows about 180,000 clones, with approximately 80% occurring only once. The chain is built from TRBV30 and TRBJ1-1, with D possibly TRBD1 on 6 matching bases. The sequenced sample consisted of peripheral blood. This receptor was taken from a human donor in a cohort sampled during active COVID-19. This CDR3 reads CAWRRGGTEAFF. The DNA of the CDR3 is TGTGCCTGGAGGAGGGGGGGCACTGAAGCTTTCTTT.